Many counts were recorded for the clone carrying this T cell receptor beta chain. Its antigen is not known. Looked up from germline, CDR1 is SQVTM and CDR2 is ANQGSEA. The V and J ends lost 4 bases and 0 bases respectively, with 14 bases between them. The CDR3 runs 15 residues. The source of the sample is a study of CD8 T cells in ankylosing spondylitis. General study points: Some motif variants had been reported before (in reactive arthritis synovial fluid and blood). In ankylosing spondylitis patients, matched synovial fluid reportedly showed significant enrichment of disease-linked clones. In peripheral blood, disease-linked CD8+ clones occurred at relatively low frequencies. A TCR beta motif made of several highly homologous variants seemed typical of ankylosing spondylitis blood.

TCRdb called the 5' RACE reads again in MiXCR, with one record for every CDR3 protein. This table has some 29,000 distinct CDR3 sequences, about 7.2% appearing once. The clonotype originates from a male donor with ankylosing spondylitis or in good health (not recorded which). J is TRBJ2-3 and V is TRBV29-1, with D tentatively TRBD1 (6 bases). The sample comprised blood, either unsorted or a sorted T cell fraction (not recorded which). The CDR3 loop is CSVVVDRSSTDTQYF. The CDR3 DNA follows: TGCAGCGTTGTCGTCGACAGGTCTAGCACAGATACGCAGTATTTT.